This T cell receptor (beta chain) emerged from a study of blood T cell repertoires in COVID-19. Study background: From T cells, B-cell-depleted T cells, or PBMCs came the material, which was cDNA or gDNA.

Authors' methods: From reference gene primer amplification, estimates of nucleated cell counts were derived. The method was immunoSEQ multiplex PCR; TCRdb's version includes in-frame clones alone and lacks a portion of them. D and trimming come from the DNA, and the V and J calls and clone size come from that table. The sample lists 250,000 to 300,000 clones, roughly 91% occurring once. Enrolled through a virtual design, the participants were between roughly 18 and 100 years of age and came from approximately 25 US areas. The recovered donors of Cohort 3 showed two negative PCRs, clearance, or symptom resolution. Germline V CDR1 and CDR2: LGHNA, YNFKEQ. V was trimmed by 1 base and J by 3 bases, leaving 9 bases between them. This CDR3 is built from 14 residues.

The V gene is TRBV4-2, the J gene TRBJ2-5; D may be TRBD2 (6 bases). The specimen sequenced was PBMCs or T cells enriched from blood (not recorded which). The sequence was collected from a woman in her sixties or seventies who had recovered from COVID-19. CDR3 nucleotides: TGTGCCAGCAGCCAAGCCGGAGGGGAAGAGACCCAGTACTTC. It encodes CASSQAGGEETQYF.